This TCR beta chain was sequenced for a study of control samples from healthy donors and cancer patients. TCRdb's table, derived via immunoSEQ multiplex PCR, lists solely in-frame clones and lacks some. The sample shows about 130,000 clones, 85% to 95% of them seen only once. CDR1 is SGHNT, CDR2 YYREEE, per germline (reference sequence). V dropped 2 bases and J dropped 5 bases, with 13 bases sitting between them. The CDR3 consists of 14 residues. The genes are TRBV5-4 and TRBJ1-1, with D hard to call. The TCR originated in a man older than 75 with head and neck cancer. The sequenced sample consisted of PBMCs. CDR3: CASSFPSLQTEAFF. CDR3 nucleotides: TGTGCCAGCAGCTTCCCCAGCCTACAGACTGAAGCTTTCTTT. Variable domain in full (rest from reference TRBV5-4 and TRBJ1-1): ETGVTQSPTHLIKTRGQQVTLRCSSQSGHNTVSWYQQALGQGPQFIFQYYREEENGRGNFPPRFSGLQFPNYSSELNVNALELDDSALYLCASSFPSLQTEAFFGQGTRLTVV.